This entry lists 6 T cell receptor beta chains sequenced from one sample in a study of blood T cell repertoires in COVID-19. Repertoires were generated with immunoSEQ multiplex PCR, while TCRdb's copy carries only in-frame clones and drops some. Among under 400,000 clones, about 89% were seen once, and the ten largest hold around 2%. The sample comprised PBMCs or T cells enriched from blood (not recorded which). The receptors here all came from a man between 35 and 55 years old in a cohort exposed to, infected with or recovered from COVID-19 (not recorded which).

DNA of the CDR3: TGTGCCAGCAGCTTATCAGGGAGGAGCCCCCTCGAGCAGTACTTC. It encodes CASSLSGRSPLEQYF. The gene calls are TRBV11-2 and TRBJ2-7, with D tentatively TRBD2 (6 bases). The germline gives CDR1 SGHAT, CDR2 FQNNGV. The CDR3 runs to 15 residues. Trimming took 2 bases from V and 6 from J, leaving 17 bases between them.

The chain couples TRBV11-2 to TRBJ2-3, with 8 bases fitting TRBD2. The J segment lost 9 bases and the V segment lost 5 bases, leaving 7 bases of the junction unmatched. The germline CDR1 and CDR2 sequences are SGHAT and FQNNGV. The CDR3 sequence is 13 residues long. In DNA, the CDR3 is TGTGCCAGCAGCCTCGGGAGGGCCTGGACGCAGTATTTT. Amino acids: CASSLGRAWTQYF. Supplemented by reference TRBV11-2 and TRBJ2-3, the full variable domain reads EAGVAQSPRYKIIEKRQSVAFWCNPISGHATLYWYQQILGQGPKLLIQFQNNGVVDDSQLPKDRFSAERLKGVDSTLKIQPAKLEDSAVYLCASSLGRAWTQYFGPGTRLTVL.

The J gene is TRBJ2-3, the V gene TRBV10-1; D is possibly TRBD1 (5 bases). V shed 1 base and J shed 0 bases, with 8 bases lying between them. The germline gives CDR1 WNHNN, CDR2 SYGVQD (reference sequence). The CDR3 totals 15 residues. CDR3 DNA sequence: TGCGCCAGCAGTGAGTGGACACGGAGCACAGATACGCAGTATTTT. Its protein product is CASSEWTRSTDTQYF.

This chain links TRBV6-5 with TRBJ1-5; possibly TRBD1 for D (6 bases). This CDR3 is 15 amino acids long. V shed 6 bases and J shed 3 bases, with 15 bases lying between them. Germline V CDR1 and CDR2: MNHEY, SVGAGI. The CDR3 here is CASRRNRDNNQPQHF. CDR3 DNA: TGTGCCAGCAGGCGAAACCGGGACAACAATCAGCCCCAGCATTTT.

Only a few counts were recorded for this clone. CDR3 amino acids: CATRLTPQGDNQPQHF. CDR3 nucleotides: TGTGCCACCCGATTAACCCCACAGGGTGACAATCAGCCCCAGCATTTT. The genes are TRBV27 and TRBJ1-5, with a possible D match to TRBD1 (6 bases). This CDR3 region has 16 residues. Deletions cut 10 bases from V and 3 bases from J, with 22 bases between. The V gene's germline CDR1 is MNHEY and CDR2 SMNVEV (reference sequence).

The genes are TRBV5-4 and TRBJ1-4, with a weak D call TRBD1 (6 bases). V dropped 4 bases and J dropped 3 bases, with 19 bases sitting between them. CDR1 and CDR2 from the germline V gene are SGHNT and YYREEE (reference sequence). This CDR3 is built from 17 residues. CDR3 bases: TGTGCCAGCAGCAAATGGGGCAGGGGAGTAGCTAATGAAAAACTGTTTTTT. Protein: CASSKWGRGVANEKLFF.